This paragraph covers one T cell receptor (beta chain) sequence. Its target antigen remains unknown. Base qualities are not provided; no much larger clone lies one nucleotide away. For CDR1 and CDR2, the germline V gene (reference sequence) lists MNHEY and SMNVEV. The CDR3 has 14 amino acids, counting the end cysteine and phenylalanine. The CDR3 DNA has 42 bases and is translated from base 1. V trim: 2 bases; J trim: 4 bases; unmatched bases: 4. The library was generated by the immunoSEQ multiplex PCR assay. For the multiplex PCR, a mixture combining 60 forward primers for TCR Vbeta segments and 13 reverse primers for TCR Jbeta segments was used. Amplification of the CDR3 region of rearranged TCR beta genes was performed with a multiplex PCR assay on genomic DNA. On the Illumina HiSeq System, the amplified TCR beta libraries were sequenced as 87-base-pair reads. In the paper's pipeline: Across the 666 repertoires, a later analysis counted roughly 77 million unique TCR beta chains, roughly 11 million of which were shared by at least two donors. Raw reads were error-corrected and collapsed into unique sequences by a nearest-neighbor algorithm in which closely related sequences were merged to remove PCR and sequencing errors. V, D and J gene segments were assigned by aligning CDR3 sequences to IMGT reference sequences. For a sequence to be retained, a match of at least six nucleotides to both a V gene segment and a J gene segment was required. A rearrangement counted as productive if the CDR3 had no stop codons and remained in frame with V and J, and every other rearrangement counted as non-productive. Following IMGT convention, CDR3 was defined as the stretch from the second conserved V-encoded cysteine to the conserved J-encoded phenylalanine. The earlier analysis of about 560 of the donors excluded any sequence lacking an unambiguous match to a single V gene segment. An earlier analysis of just under 600 of the donors called V segments functional above 56.7% productive rearrangements and segregating when the between-donor standard deviation exceeded 5%. A statistical classification framework was built to diagnose cytomegalovirus status from the catalog of TCR beta chain sequences. A later analysis assigned V and J genes by comparing TCR nucleotide sequences with IMGT/GENE-DB human TR gene sequences. A later analysis assigned CDR3 sequences and most-parsimonious VDJ recombination scenarios with the TCRdist pipeline. In a later analysis, every TCR beta chain was defined by the combination of its CDR3 amino acid sequence and its V-gene family, and reads without a unique V-gene family were dropped. To address suspected cross-contamination and a sequencing artifact, a later analysis removed roughly 640 highly shared, low-generation-probability nucleotide sequences. For each public chain, a later analysis derived a clonal expansion index from normalized ranks of inferred template counts within each repertoire. In a later analysis, generation probabilities were computed with a VDJ recombination model fitted to out-of-frame rearrangements, and the resulting probabilities were checked against IGoR. A later analysis scored TCR-TCR, TCR-HLA and TCR-CMV co-occurrence with hypergeometric tests, applying a repertoire-size bias correction to TCR pairs. To estimate false discovery rates, a later analysis permuted the HLA or CMV assignments 20 times. In a later analysis, co-occurring TCRs were grouped with DBSCAN, and TCRdist sequence similarity was added when clustering was performed within HLA-allele-positive subsets. Repertoires with fewer than 30,000 or more than 120,000 public chains were left out of co-occurrence clustering, as were five repertoires with anomalous nucleotide sharing. Imported from immuneACCESS, the table was reduced by TCRdb to in-frame sequences with V and J called. These copies leave out some clones; in studies compared against another copy, an unresolved V gene accounts for under half, and the cause of the remainder is not known. V, J and clone size derive from that table, while D and trimming were established from the DNA sequence. For this sample the table gives roughly 160,000 clones, of which roughly 71% were detected only once. Of the sample, approximately 1.4% falls within the top ten clones.

The sample comes from a study of cytomegalovirus exposure and HLA in healthy donors (dated by TCRdb to about 2017). Notes on the research overall: According to an earlier analysis of around 600 of the donors, about 170 million T cells yielded roughly 110 million unique TCR beta sequences and less than 300 Gb of sequence data. An early release that covered approximately 600 HLA-typed donors contained 250 to 350 gigabases of sequencing data and about 84 million unique TCR sequences. Among the roughly 370 genotyped donors, approximately 76% belonged to the genetic ancestry cluster associated with self-reported Caucasian donors. The study was designed to test whether signatures of past pathogen exposure could be identified by cataloging public T cell receptors. Using immunosequencing, the study profiled T cell repertoires from around 670 subjects and related those repertoires to cytomegalovirus serostatus. Besides the first cohort of roughly 700 subjects, a separate validation cohort made up of about 120 different subjects was used. To predict cytomegalovirus infection status, the study brought together high-throughput TCR immunosequencing, statistical association of individual TCRs with disease status, and machine learning. In a later analysis, previously published TCR beta repertoires from several hundred donors were re-analyzed and high-resolution HLA genotyping was added so that TCR occurrence patterns could be studied. In the later analysis, no new phenotypic data were used to find candidate immune exposures; instead, reliance was placed on TCR beta sequences and their occurrence across donors. An earlier analysis of around 580 of the donors used high-throughput TCR beta sequencing to judge whether each TCR beta V gene segment behaved as functional or pseudogenic. Donor age, sex, ethnicity and CMV serostatus were collected together with the repertoire data. Genome-wide SNP genotypes for about three fifths of the roughly 670 donors were used in a later genetic analysis, which treated that subset as a discovery cohort. All discovery cohort repertoires had been generated using a single sequencing platform. HLA typing included class I and class II loci at four-digit resolution. Typing coverage differed by locus: A, B, C, DRB1 and DQB1 were typed in roughly 629-640 donors, DQA1 in about 510, DPA1 in some 570, and DPB1 in approximately 450. Roughly 5 DR-DQ haplotypes were handled as single units for association and clustering because linkage in the cohort was strong. Among around 400 genotyped donors of the cohort, an average of around 220,000 unique TCR beta nucleotide sequences was sequenced per donor, of which about 18% were non-productive. Beyond this particular receptor, the publication reports: A later analysis found that most CMV-associated TCR beta chains appeared HLA-restricted, with HLA associations seemingly driven largely by CMV exposure. Because some donors lacked HLA typing at each locus, the association tests relied only on the typed subset. Presence/absence analyses assumed roughly uniform sequencing depth across donors, an assumption that may not hold. For the cohort, immune exposure information was limited to CMV serostatus. Correlated functional status among segregating V segments might reflect linkage disequilibrium, but an unknown experimental factor could not be ruled out. A further reported finding was that TCR beta sequences accurately predicted the HLA-A and HLA-B alleles for most subjects in the first cohort. The classifier was reported to diagnose cytomegalovirus status with high specificity and sensitivity in both the original cohort and the validation cohort. Three of the identified cytomegalovirus-associated TCR beta chains were confirmed in vitro to be specific for cytomegalovirus antigens. The 87-base-pair reads could not distinguish some IMGT-functional V segments, including TRBV6-2 and TRBV6-3, so those segments were excluded. A later analysis reported that several top co-occurrence clusters appeared linked to parvovirus B19, influenza, CMV and Epstein-Barr virus. In a later genetic analysis, fewer N-insertions in productive TCRs were reported among donors in an Asian-associated ancestry cluster than the approximately 710-donor mean. Specific HLA alleles were associated with over 15,000 TCR beta sequences at a false discovery rate of 0.05 in a later analysis. This cohort had only TCR beta chains sequenced, and the lack of alpha or paired-chain data limited which features could be detected. Broadly in line with IMGT annotations, most TCR beta V segments showed up in productive rearrangements about 90% or about 30% of the time in an earlier analysis of 587 of the donors. In the study, about 150 TCR beta chains were listed as associated with cytomegalovirus. The authors suggested that the approach could potentially be generalized to other disease states and immunological phenotypes. The sequencing pipeline was judged likely to have produced a cluster of highly shared sequence variants as a technical artifact. An association between a missense DCLRE1C variant and V-gene and J-gene trimming of TCR beta chains was found in a later genetic analysis and replicated in an independent cohort. In a later analysis, HLA-associated TCR beta chains were found to be more clonally expanded and to have lower generation probabilities than equally common non-associated chains. Across donors, most TCR sequences were observed very rarely, whereas some public TCRs were present in many individuals. In a later analysis, the rate of TCR association differed among HLA loci, with DRB1 alleles having the most associated TCRs and HLA-C alleles having the fewest. Because counts were too low, seventeen rarely observed V segments, including chromosome 9 orphons, were excluded from the earlier analysis of 587 of the donors. When HLA alleles, especially DR and DQ, strongly co-occurred, attributing TCR associations to individual alleles was difficult.

In total, around 600 healthy bone marrow donors made up the cohort. All cohort members were sampled while nominally healthy, although unrecorded immune exposures were likely present. The donor was CMV seronegative and was included in the group of approximately 350 seronegative cohort members. Each donor provided a peripheral blood sample, and peripheral blood mononuclear cells were used for TCR beta sequencing. Genomic DNA was extracted from the blood cell samples with the Qiagen DNeasy Blood Extraction Kit. Recombination linked TRBV27 to TRBJ1-1, with 7 junctional bases fitting TRBD1. The TCR originated in a girl aged 5-17 years in good health and CMV-seronegative. The sample consisted of PBMCs. The CDR3 protein is CASSLQQGPTEAFF. The base sequence is TGTGCCAGCAGTTTACAACAGGGGCCCACTGAAGCTTTCTTT.